The 29 T cell receptor beta chains in this list originate from one sample, sequenced in a study of cytomegalovirus exposure and HLA in healthy donors. The table came from immunoSEQ multiplex PCR; TCRdb's copy has only in-frame clones and leaves some out. Of more than 95,000 clones in the sample, about 88% were seen once. Sample: PBMCs. These receptors were taken from a man younger than 35 in good health and CMV-seropositive.

The chain combines TRBV10-2 with TRBJ2-6, with D perhaps matching TRBD2 (5 bases). V lost 2 bases, J lost 0 bases, and 8 bases lay in between. This CDR3 region has 16 residues. Germline values: CDR1 WSHSY, CDR2 SAAADI. The CDR3 sequence is CASSEGGFSGANVLTF. CDR3 sequence (DNA): TGCGCCAGCAGTGAGGGAGGATTCTCTGGGGCCAACGTCCTGACTTTC.

J is TRBJ2-7 and V is TRBV7-2; 12 bases match TRBD2. The V and J ends lost 2 bases and 5 bases, in that order; junction bases with no gene match: 1. Germline CDR1 reads SGHTA; CDR2 reads FQGNSA. This CDR3 is 14 amino acids long. CDR3 sequence reads: CASSLTSGGHEQYF. In DNA form, the CDR3 reads TGTGCCAGCAGCTTAACTAGCGGGGGGCACGAGCAGTACTTC.

This chain uses TRBV5-1 with TRBJ2-3, with TRBD1 matching 7 bases. This CDR3 region has 11 residues. CDR1 is SGHRS, CDR2 YFSETQ, per germline. V lost 4 bases and J lost 11; bases outside the gene matches: 4. The CDR3 nucleotides are TGCGCCAGCAGCGACACAGGGGAGCAGTATTTT. This translates into CASSDTGEQYF.

The chain has TRBV5-6 and TRBJ2-7, with D possibly matching TRBD1 (6 bases). The ends were cut back, 1 base at V and 3 bases at J, with 20 bases in the middle. The germline CDR1 and CDR2 sequences are SGHDT and YYEEEE. The CDR3 consists of 17 residues. The CDR3 reads CASSLSPTGSPSYEQYF. The CDR3 DNA reads TGTGCCAGCAGCTTGTCCCCCACAGGGTCCCCTAGCTACGAGCAGTACTTC.

The genes are TRBV6-6 and TRBJ2-3, with 9 bases lining up with TRBD2. With V trimmed by 6 bases and J by 2 bases, 6 bases remained unmatched. The CDR3 contains 15 residues. Germline assignment: CDR1 MNHNY and CDR2 SVGAGI (reference sequence). CDR3 in DNA: TGTGCCAGCAGCTACGGGACTAGCTACACAGATACGCAGTATTTT. Translation: CASSYGTSYTDTQYF.

The chain links TRBV5-1 to TRBJ2-2; weak D call: TRBD1 (5 bases). Germline-derived CDR1 and CDR2 are SGHRS and YFSETQ. Between the trimmed V and J ends, which lost 7 bases and 3 bases, there was a span of 16 bases. CDR3 length equals 15 residues. The CDR3 coding sequence is TGCGCCAGCTTGCAGGGATCAGTGGACACCGGGGAGCTGTTTTTT. This translates into CASLQGSVDTGELFF.

This chain connects TRBV15 to TRBJ1-1, with D unclear. Trimming shortened V by 0 bases and J by 5 bases, and 10 bases separated the two germline ends. The germline gives CDR1 LNHNV, CDR2 YYDKDF (reference sequence). This CDR3 is built from 14 residues. DNA of the CDR3: TGTGCCACCAGCAGAGATCTGAGGACTACTGAAGCTTTCTTT. Amino acids: CATSRDLRTTEAFF.

The V and J genes are TRBV10-2 and TRBJ2-7, with a possible D match to TRBD1 (5 bases). Germline-derived CDR1 and CDR2 are WSHSY and SAAADI. CDR3 length: 15 residues. Between the trimmed V and J ends, which lost 2 bases and 7 bases, there was a span of 18 bases. CDR3 nucleotide sequence: TGCGCCAGCAGTGAGGATACGACAGCCGTGGAGGAGCAGTACTTC. Translation gives CASSEDTTAVEEQYF.

This clone was counted only a few times. CDR3 protein: CASSRTGVNYGYTF. The CDR3 bases are TGTGCCAGCAGTCGGACAGGGGTTAACTATGGCTACACCTTC. The V gene is TRBV2, the J gene TRBJ1-2, with TRBD1 matching over 9 bases. V lost 5 bases and J lost 1; bases outside the gene matches: 2. The CDR3 consists of 14 residues. The germline V gene encodes CDR1 SNHLY and CDR2 FYNNEI.

There are a few counts of this clone. This chain connects TRBV15 to TRBJ2-7, with 8 positions matching TRBD2. V shed 1 base and J 5 bases; nucleotides not matched to a gene: 7. The CDR3 is 15 residues long. CDR1 is LNHNV and CDR2 is YYDKDF in the germline V gene (reference sequence). The CDR3 DNA reads as TGTGCCACCAGCAGAGGGGGGCTAGCGGGCAACGAGCAGTACTTC. Translation: CATSRGGLAGNEQYF. The full variable domain, rest sourced from reference TRBV15 and TRBJ2-7, is DAMVIQNPRYQVTQFGKPVTLSCSQTLNHNVMYWYQQKSSQAPKLLFHYYDKDFNNEADTPDNFQSRRPNTSFCFLDIRSPGLGDTAMYLCATSRGGLAGNEQYFGPGTRLTVT.

A note on this clone: One end of the junction is discordant with germline, which a read error may explain. The rearrangement uses TRBV7-2 and TRBJ2-3; D possibly corresponds to TRBD1 (6 bases). The CDR3 has 15 amino acids. Germline loops: CDR1 SGHTA, CDR2 FQGNSA. The CDR3 loop reads CASSLVGGGADTQYF. Here the CDR3 DNA reads TGTGCCAGCAGTTTAGTAGGGGGTGGTGCAGATACGCAGTATTTT.

V and J are TRBV6-6 and TRBJ2-7, with D possibly TRBD1 on 7 matching bases. There are 14 residues in the CDR3. V lost 0 bases, J lost 3 bases, and 9 bases lay in between. CDR1 is MNHNY and CDR2 is SVGAGI in the germline V gene (reference sequence). CDR3 in amino acids: CASSYSQGGYEQYF. The CDR3 DNA reads as TGTGCCAGCAGTTACTCGCAGGGGGGCTACGAGCAGTACTTC.

This chain connects TRBV27 to TRBJ2-3, with TRBD1 as a possible D gene (5 bases). V gave up 3 bases and J gave up 2 bases, with 15 bases separating them. CDR3 length: 16 residues. Germline V lookup: CDR1 MNHEY, CDR2 SMNVEV (reference sequence). The CDR3 DNA follows: TGTGCCAGCAGTTTCCTGCAGGGTACCCCCACAGATACGCAGTATTTT. This encodes CASSFLQGTPTDTQYF.

This clone was recorded once. The gene calls are TRBV7-6 and TRBJ1-1, with a possible D match to TRBD1 (6 bases). Trimming pared 1 base from V and 5 bases from J, leaving 8 bases between. This CDR3 is 13 amino acids long. CDR1 is SGHVS and CDR2 is FNYEAQ in the germline V gene. CDR3: CASSLEGGTEAFF. The CDR3 DNA reads TGTGCCAGCAGCTTAGAAGGGGGAACTGAAGCTTTCTTT. The full variable domain, completed using reference TRBV7-6 and TRBJ1-1, is GAGVSQSPRYKVTKRGQDVALRCDPISGHVSLYWYRQALGQGPEFLTYFNYEAQQDKSGLPNDRFSAERPEGSISTLTIQRTEQRDSAMYRCASSLEGGTEAFFGQGTRLTVV.

This clone was seen a single time. The chain carries TRBV6-5 and TRBJ2-1, with D maybe TRBD1 (6 bases). The V end lost 5 bases, the J end lost 4 bases, and 15 bases lay between the germline ends. The germline CDR1 and CDR2 sequences are MNHEY and SVGAGI. The length of the CDR3 is 15 residues. The DNA of the CDR3 is TGTGCCAGCAGTCCCTTAAAGGGGGAATACAATGAGCAGTTCTTC. The encoded protein is CASSPLKGEYNEQFF.

V is TRBV9 and J is TRBJ2-1; D possibly corresponds to TRBD2 (6 bases). CDR3 size: 14 residues. Germline values: CDR1 SGDLS, CDR2 YYNGEE. V lost 0 bases and J lost 6, with 10 bases in between. The DNA of the CDR3 is TGTGCCAGCAGCGTAGAAATTAGCGGCAATGAGCAGTTCTTC. As protein: CASSVEISGNEQFF.

The genes are TRBV6-5 and TRBJ1-6; D remains ambiguous. V was clipped by 11 bases and J by 1 base, with 6 bases between them. The V gene's germline CDR1 is MNHEY and CDR2 SVGAGI. The CDR3 sequence is 12 residues long. The CDR3 region has the DNA TGTGCCTCGCAGTCCTATAATTCACCCCTCCACTTT. This gives the protein CASQSYNSPLHF.

The chain couples TRBV7-6 to TRBJ1-1; tentatively, D is TRBD1 (6 bases). This CDR3 comprises 17 residues. V was cut by 0 bases and J by 1 base, with 15 bases left in between. Germline assignment: CDR1 SGHVS and CDR2 FNYEAQ. The CDR3 nucleotides are TGTGCCAGCAGCTTAGCGGGGGCAGGAGTATCGAACACTGAAGCTTTCTTT. Translating gives CASSLAGAGVSNTEAFF.

The CDR3 DNA sequence: TGTGCCAGCAGACGGACAATGAACACTGAAGCTTTCTTT. It yields the protein CASRRTMNTEAFF. The chain is built from TRBV6-5 and TRBJ1-1; a weak D match, TRBD1 (5 bases). Trimming left V 6 bases short and J 0 bases short, with 8 bases between. Germline V gives CDR1 MNHEY, CDR2 SVGAGI. This CDR3 comprises 13 residues.

The rearrangement joins TRBV29-1 to TRBJ2-7, with 7 bases identical to TRBD1. Trimming cost V 5 bases and J 0 bases; bases outside gene matches: 13. The CDR3 runs to 16 residues. Looked up from germline, CDR1 is SQVTM and CDR2 is ANQGSEA. CDR3 DNA: TGCAGCGTTAAGGGATTGACAGGGTTAAGCTCCTACGAGCAGTACTTC. The encoded protein is CSVKGLTGLSSYEQYF.

CDR3 in DNA: TGTGCCAGCAGCTCCCCTGGACAGGGGGCTTCACCCCTCCACTTT. It is translated as CASSSPGQGASPLHF. The gene calls are TRBV11-2 and TRBJ1-6; 11 positions agree with TRBD1. With V trimmed by 4 bases and J by 9 bases, 5 bases remained unmatched. CDR1 is SGHAT, CDR2 FQNNGV, per germline. The CDR3 has 15 residues.

The rearrangement uses TRBV4-2 and TRBJ1-6; 8 bases are shared with TRBD1. Germline V CDR1 and CDR2: LGHNA, YNFKEQ. The CDR3 covers 16 residues. With V trimmed by 0 bases and J by 9 bases, 7 bases remained unmatched. As DNA, the CDR3 is TGTGCCAGCAGCCAAGAAAGAGGACAGGGAAGTTCACCCCTCCACTTT. Translation gives CASSQERGQGSSPLHF.

This clone was detected once. The V and J genes are TRBV29-1 and TRBJ2-7, with a possible D match to TRBD2 (5 bases). The germline V gene has CDR1 SQVTM and CDR2 ANQGSEA. The CDR3 runs 11 residues. The V end was cut by 5 bases, the J end by 5 bases, with 10 bases between. CDR3 nucleotide sequence: TGCAGCGTTAAGTACGGGAACGAGCAGTACTTC. It yields the protein CSVKYGNEQYF.

The rearrangement uses TRBV5-8 and TRBJ1-5, with a tentative D call TRBD1 (5 bases). Germline CDR1 SGHTS, CDR2 YDEGEE. V dropped 0 bases and J dropped 7 bases, with 14 bases sitting between them. This CDR3 region has 15 residues. The CDR3 DNA follows: TGTGCCAGCAGCTTGGGGGGCAGGTTGGAACAGCCCCAGCATTTT. This codes for CASSLGGRLEQPQHF.

This clone has only one observation. V usage is TRBV6-5 and J usage is TRBJ1-1, with D possibly matching TRBD1 (5 bases). V dropped 7 bases and J dropped 2 bases, with 14 bases sitting between them. The germline gives CDR1 MNHEY, CDR2 SVGAGI. The CDR3 is made up of 14 amino acids. CDR3 DNA sequence: TGTGCCAGCACCGCGGGGGGATTTAACACTGAAGCTTTCTTT. Amino acid sequence: CASTAGGFNTEAFF.

J is TRBJ2-4 and V is TRBV7-9; the D gene is possibly TRBD2 (5 bases). Trimming left V 5 bases short and J 2 bases short, with 16 bases between. Germline V gene data show CDR1 as SEHNR and CDR2 as FQNEAQ (reference sequence). There are 16 residues in the CDR3. The CDR3 coding sequence is TGTGCCAGCAGCCCACTAAGGGAGAATCCCAAAAACATTCAGTACTTC. Protein: CASSPLRENPKNIQYF.

This rearrangement joins TRBV4-1 to TRBJ1-2, with unresolved D. There are 16 residues in the CDR3. The V and J ends lost 4 bases and 0 bases respectively, with 15 bases between them. Germline V CDR1 and CDR2: MGHRA, YSYEKL. CDR3 protein: CASSLSLGSPNYGYTF. CDR3 coding DNA: TGCGCCAGCAGCCTATCTTTGGGGAGCCCTAACTATGGCTACACCTTC.

In its sample, this clone was seen a few times. V is TRBV6-5 and J is TRBJ2-7; D gene ambiguous. The germline CDR1 and CDR2 sequences are MNHEY and SVGAGI. Trimming stripped 0 bases from V and 3 bases from J, with 9 bases between. This CDR3 is 14 amino acids long. The CDR3 protein is CASSYSAGFYEQYF. In DNA form, the CDR3 reads TGTGCCAGCAGTTACTCGGCAGGTTTCTACGAGCAGTACTTC.

The chain carries TRBV5-1 and TRBJ2-5; the D gene is possibly TRBD1 (6 bases). This CDR3 is 16 amino acids long. The V and J ends lost 0 bases and 1 base respectively, with 13 bases between them. The germline V gene has CDR1 SGHRS and CDR2 YFSETQ. This CDR3 is CASSLALMDSQETQYF. CDR3 DNA: TGCGCCAGCAGCTTGGCGCTGATGGACAGCCAAGAGACCCAGTACTTC.